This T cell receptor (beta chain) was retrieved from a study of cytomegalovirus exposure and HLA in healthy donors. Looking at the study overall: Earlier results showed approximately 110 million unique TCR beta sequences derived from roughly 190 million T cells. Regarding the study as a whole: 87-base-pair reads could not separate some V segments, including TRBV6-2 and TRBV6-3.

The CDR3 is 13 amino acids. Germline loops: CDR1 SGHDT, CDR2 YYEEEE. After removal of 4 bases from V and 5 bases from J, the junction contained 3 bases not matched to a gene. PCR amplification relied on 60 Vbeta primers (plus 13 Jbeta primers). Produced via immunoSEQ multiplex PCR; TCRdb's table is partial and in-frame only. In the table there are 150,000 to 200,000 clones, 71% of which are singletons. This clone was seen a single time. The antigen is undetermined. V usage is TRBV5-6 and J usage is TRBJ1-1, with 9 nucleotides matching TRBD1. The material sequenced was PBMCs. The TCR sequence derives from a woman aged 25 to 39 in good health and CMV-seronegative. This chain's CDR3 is CASSGDRVTEAFF. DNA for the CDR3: TGTGCCAGCAGCGGGGACAGGGTGACTGAAGCTTTCTTT.